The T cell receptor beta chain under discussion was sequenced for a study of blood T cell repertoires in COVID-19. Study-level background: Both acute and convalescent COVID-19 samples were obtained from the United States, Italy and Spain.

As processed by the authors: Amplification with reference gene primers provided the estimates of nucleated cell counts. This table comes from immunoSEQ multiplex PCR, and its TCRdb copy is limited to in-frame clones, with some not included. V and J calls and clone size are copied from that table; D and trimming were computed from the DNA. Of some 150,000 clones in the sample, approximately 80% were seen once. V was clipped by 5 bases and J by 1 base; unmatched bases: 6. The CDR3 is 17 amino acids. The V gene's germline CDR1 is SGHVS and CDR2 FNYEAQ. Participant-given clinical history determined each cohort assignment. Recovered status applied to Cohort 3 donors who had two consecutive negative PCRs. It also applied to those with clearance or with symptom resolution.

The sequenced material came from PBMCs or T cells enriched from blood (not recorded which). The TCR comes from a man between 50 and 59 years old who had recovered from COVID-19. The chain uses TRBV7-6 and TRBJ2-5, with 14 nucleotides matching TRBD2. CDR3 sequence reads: CASSPGLAGGPQETQYF. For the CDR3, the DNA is TGTGCCAGCAGCCCCGGACTAGCGGGGGGTCCCCAAGAGACCCAGTACTTC.